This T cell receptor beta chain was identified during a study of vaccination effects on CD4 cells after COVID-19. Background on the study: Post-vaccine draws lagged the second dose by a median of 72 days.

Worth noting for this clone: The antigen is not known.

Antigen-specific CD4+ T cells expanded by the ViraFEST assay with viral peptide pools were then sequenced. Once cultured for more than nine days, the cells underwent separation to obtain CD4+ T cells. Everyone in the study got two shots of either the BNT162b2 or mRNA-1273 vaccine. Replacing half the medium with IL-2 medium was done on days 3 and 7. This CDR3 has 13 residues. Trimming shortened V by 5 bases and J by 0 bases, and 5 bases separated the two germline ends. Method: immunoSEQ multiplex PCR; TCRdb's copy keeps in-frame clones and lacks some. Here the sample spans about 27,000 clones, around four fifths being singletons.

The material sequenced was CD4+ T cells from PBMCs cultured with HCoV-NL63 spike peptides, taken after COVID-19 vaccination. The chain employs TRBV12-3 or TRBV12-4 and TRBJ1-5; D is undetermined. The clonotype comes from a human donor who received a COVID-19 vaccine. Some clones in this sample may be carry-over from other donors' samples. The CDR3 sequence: CASSADSNQPQHF. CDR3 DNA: TGTGCCAGCAGTGCAGATAGCAATCAGCCCCAGCATTTT.